These T cell receptor beta chains were read from a single sample in a study of cytomegalovirus exposure and HLA in healthy donors. Sequenced by immunoSEQ multiplex PCR; TCRdb stores in-frame clones only, minus some. In total, the table holds 100,000 to 150,000 clones. The sample taken for sequencing was PBMCs. The receptor set was obtained from a man aged 18 to 30 in good health and CMV-seronegative. The CDR3 runs from the conserved cysteine through the conserved F or W. D genes are given only for firm matches.

d_gene	v_gene	j_gene	CDR3nt	CDR3aa
TRBD2	TRBV11-1	TRBJ2-2	TGTGCCAGCAGACAACTAGCGGCCGCGAACACCGGGGAGCTGTTTTTT	CASRQLAAANTGELFF
TRBD2	TRBV6-5	TRBJ2-1	TGTGCCGGAGCTAGCGGGAGGTACAATGAGCAGTTCTTC	CAGASGRYNEQFF
-	TRBV5-1	TRBJ2-7	TGCGCCAGCGGGCGCGAGGGCCATGGCGAGCAGTACTTC	CASGREGHGEQYF
TRBD1	TRBV11-2	TRBJ2-3	TGTGCCAGCACCCATAGACAGGGGCACACAGATACGCAGTATTTT	CASTHRQGHTDTQYF
-	TRBV5-4	TRBJ2-7	TGTGCCAGCAGCTTGGCTGGGCAGGACTCCTACGAGCAGTACTTC	CASSLAGQDSYEQYF
TRBD2	TRBV9	TRBJ2-5	TGTGCCAGCAGCGTAAGGGCTAGCGGGGCCCAAGAGACCCAGTACTTC	CASSVRASGAQETQYF
-	TRBV5-5	TRBJ2-7	TGTGCCAGCAGCTTGACCGACAGGCCCGACGAGCAGTACTTC	CASSLTDRPDEQYF
-	TRBV18	TRBJ1-5	TGTGCCAGCTCACCTGGGGGGGTTCAGCAGCCCCAGCATTTT	CASSPGGVQQPQHF
-	TRBV7-8	TRBJ1-4	TGTGCCAGCAGCTTAGCGAGGGCGGCTAATGAAAAACTGTTTTTT	CASSLARAANEKLFF
TRBD2	TRBV10-3	TRBJ2-1	TGTGCCATCAGGGGCGGGGGGTTCTTAAACAATGAGCAGTTCTTC	CAIRGGGFLNNEQFF
-	TRBV4-2	TRBJ2-7	TGTGCCAGCAGCCAAGATGCCGGCGCGGGGGCCCCCTACGAGCAGTACTTC	CASSQDAGAGAPYEQYF
-	TRBV5-1	TRBJ1-4	TGCGCCAGCAGCTTGACAGGGCCGAATGAAAAACTGTTTTTT	CASSLTGPNEKLFF
-	TRBV19	TRBJ1-2	TGTGCCAGTAGGGAGAAAGGGGACTATGGCTACACCTTC	CASREKGDYGYTF
TRBD2	TRBV12-5	TRBJ2-1	TGTGCTAGTGGTTTGACGGGACTAGCGGGGGGGAGTGAGCAGTTCTTC	CASGLTGLAGGSEQFF
TRBD2	TRBV7-2	TRBJ2-7	TGTGCCAGCAGCCCCCGGACTAGCGGTTTCTACGAGCAGTACTTC	CASSPRTSGFYEQYF
TRBD1	TRBV7-9	TRBJ1-1	TGTGCCAGCGTCGAAGGGACAGGGTATACTGAAGCTTTCTTT	CASVEGTGYTEAFF
TRBD2	TRBV5-6	TRBJ2-1	TGTGCCAGCAGCTCCTCCCCGGGACTAGCGTATGAGCAGTTCTTC	CASSSSPGLAYEQFF
-	TRBV10-3	TRBJ2-5	TGTGCCATCAGTGAGTCCGGTGAGACCCAGTACTTC	CAISESGETQYF
TRBD2	TRBV7-9	TRBJ2-3	TGTGCCAGCAGCTTCCTTAGCGGGGCTAGCACAGATACGCAGTATTTT	CASSFLSGASTDTQYF
TRBD2	TRBV6-1	TRBJ2-1	TGTGCCAGCAGTGAATTTATAGCGGGAGGGTTCGATGAGCAGTTCTTC	CASSEFIAGGFDEQFF
-	TRBV7-9	TRBJ2-1	TGTGCCAGCAGCCCCAGCTACAATGAGCAGTTCTTC	CASSPSYNEQFF
TRBD2	TRBV6-6	TRBJ2-7	TGTGCCAGCAGTTACTCGGCTAGCGGGGCCTACGAGCAGTACTTC	CASSYSASGAYEQYF
-	TRBV9	TRBJ2-1	TGTGCCAGCAGCGTAGCGGGGGACAGCCTTTACAATGAGCAGTTCTTC	CASSVAGDSLYNEQFF
-	TRBV5-1	TRBJ1-1	TGCGCCAGCACCCGGGGAATGAACACTGAAGCTTTCTTT	CASTRGMNTEAFF
-	TRBV2	TRBJ2-3	TGTGCCAGCAGTGAAGTTGGTACAGGTGCAGATACGCAGTATTTT	CASSEVGTGADTQYF
-	TRBV7-3	TRBJ1-2	TGTGCCAGCAGTTATACTCCGGGACTCCCCGCCGGGGGCTACACCTTC	CASSYTPGLPAGGYTF
-	TRBV28	TRBJ2-7	TGTGCCAGCAGGCCTGGCCCCCGGGACTCCTCAGAGCAGTACTTC	CASRPGPRDSSEQYF
-	TRBV28	TRBJ1-3	TGTGCCAGCAGTCCGACTGGACTCTCGGCTGGAAACACCATATATTTT	CASSPTGLSAGNTIYF
TRBD2	TRBV6-5	TRBJ2-3	TGTGCCAGCAGTTCAGCGGGAGCCCCGGCGGATACGCAGTATTTT	CASSSAGAPADTQYF
-	TRBV18	TRBJ2-3	TGTGCCAGCTCACCAACCGGGAGTACAGATACGCAGTATTTT	CASSPTGSTDTQYF
TRBD1	TRBV19	TRBJ1-3	TGTGCCAGTAGGGGACAGGGGGCGATTCTTGGAAACACCATATATTTT	CASRGQGAILGNTIYF
-	TRBV5-1	TRBJ2-7	TGCGCCAGCAGCTTGGACACAGCAATCTCCTACGAGCAGTACTTC	CASSLDTAISYEQYF
-	TRBV27	TRBJ1-2	TGTGCCAGCAGTCAAACAGGGAACTATGGCTACACCTTC	CASSQTGNYGYTF
-	TRBV11-1	TRBJ1-6	TGTGCCAGCAGTAGAACAGGGAACAATTCACCCCTCCACTTT	CASSRTGNNSPLHF
TRBD1	TRBV7-9	TRBJ2-7	TGTGCCAGCAGCTTATCACAGGGGGTGAGAGAGCAGTACTTC	CASSLSQGVREQYF
TRBD1	TRBV15	TRBJ2-5	TGTGCCACCAGCAGGTGGGGAAGACAGGGACCGACGGAGACCCAGTACTTC	CATSRWGRQGPTETQYF
-	TRBV2	TRBJ1-1	TGTGCCAGCAGACAACAGGAAACCACTGAAGCTTTCTTT	CASRQQETTEAFF
TRBD2	TRBV7-3	TRBJ2-7	TGTGCCAGCAGCCCAACTAGCGGGAGGGTCTACGAGCAGTACTTC	CASSPTSGRVYEQYF
-	TRBV6-4	TRBJ1-4	TGTGCCAGCAGCCGGGAGGCCAGGGAAAAACTGTTTTTT	CASSREAREKLFF
TRBD1	TRBV2	TRBJ1-2	TGTGCCAGCCCTAGAGAACAGGGGAGTAATGGCTACACCTTC	CASPREQGSNGYTF
-	TRBV5-4	TRBJ2-1	TGTGCCAGCAGTCAACAGGGAGGGTTGCATGAGCAGTTCTTC	CASSQQGGLHEQFF
-	TRBV27	TRBJ1-2	TGTGCCAGCAAGCCAAGAACTCTTTTATTTGGCTACACCTTC	CASKPRTLLFGYTF
TRBD2	TRBV4-2	TRBJ2-1	TGTGCCAGCAGCCCCTTGATAGCGGGCAGCTCCTACAATGAGCAGTTCTTC	CASSPLIAGSSYNEQFF
-	TRBV30	TRBJ1-2	TGTGCCTGGATAACGCCGGCTAGATACACCTTC	CAWITPARYTF
TRBD2	TRBV6-6	TRBJ2-7	TGTGCCAGCAGTGGCGGGACTACCCACGAGCAGTACTTC	CASSGGTTHEQYF